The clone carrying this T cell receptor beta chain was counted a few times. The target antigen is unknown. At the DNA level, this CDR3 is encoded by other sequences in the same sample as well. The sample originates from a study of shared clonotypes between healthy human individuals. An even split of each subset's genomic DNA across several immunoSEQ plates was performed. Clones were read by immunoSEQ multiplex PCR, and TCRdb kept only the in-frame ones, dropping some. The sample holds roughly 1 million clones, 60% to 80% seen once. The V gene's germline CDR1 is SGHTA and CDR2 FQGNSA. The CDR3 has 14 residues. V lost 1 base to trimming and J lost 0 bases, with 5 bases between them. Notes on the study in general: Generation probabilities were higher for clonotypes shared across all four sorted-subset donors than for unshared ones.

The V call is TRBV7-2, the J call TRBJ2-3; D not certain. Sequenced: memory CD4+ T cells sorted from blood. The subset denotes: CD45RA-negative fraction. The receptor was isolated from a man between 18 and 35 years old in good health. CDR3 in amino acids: CASSLGPSTDTQYF. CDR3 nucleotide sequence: TGTGCCAGCAGCTTAGGCCCTAGCACAGATACGCAGTATTTT.